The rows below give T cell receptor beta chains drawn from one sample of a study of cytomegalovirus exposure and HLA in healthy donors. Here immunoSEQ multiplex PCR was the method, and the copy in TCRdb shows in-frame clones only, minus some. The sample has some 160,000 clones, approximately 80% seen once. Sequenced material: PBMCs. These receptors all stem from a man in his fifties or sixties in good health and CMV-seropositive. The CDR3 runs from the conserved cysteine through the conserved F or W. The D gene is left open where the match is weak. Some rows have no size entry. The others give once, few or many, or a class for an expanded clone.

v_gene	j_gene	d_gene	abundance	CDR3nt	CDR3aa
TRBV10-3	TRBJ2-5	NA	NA	TGTGCCATCAGTGCGTCTAGCGAGGAGACCCAGTACTTC	CAISASSEETQYF
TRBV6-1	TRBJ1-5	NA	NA	TGTGCCAGCAGTGCTGCAGGGATTAGCAATCAGCCCCAGCATTTT	CASSAAGISNQPQHF
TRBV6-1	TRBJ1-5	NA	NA	TGTGCCAGCAGTGAAGTAACGGGGTACCAGCCCCAGCATTTT	CASSEVTGYQPQHF
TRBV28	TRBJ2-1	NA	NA	TGTGCCAGCAGACCGGACAACAATGAGCAGTTCTTC	CASRPDNNEQFF
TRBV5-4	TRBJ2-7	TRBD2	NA	TGTGCCAGCAGTTTGGGGACTAGCGGGGAAGAGCAGTACTTC	CASSLGTSGEEQYF
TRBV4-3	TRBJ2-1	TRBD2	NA	TGCGCCAGCAGCCACCCGGGGGGGATCGGTGAGCAGTTCTTC	CASSHPGGIGEQFF
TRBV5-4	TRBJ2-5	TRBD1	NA	TGTGCCAGCAGCCCGGACAGGGCGGAGACCCAGTACTTC	CASSPDRAETQYF
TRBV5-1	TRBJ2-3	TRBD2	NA	TGCGCCAGCAGTCGGACTAGCGGGGGTCTGGCTCCTACGAATACGCAGTATTTT	CASSRTSGGLAPTNTQYF
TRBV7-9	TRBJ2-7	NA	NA	TGTGCCAGCAGCTTAGAATTTATTCAGTACTTC	CASSLEFIQYF
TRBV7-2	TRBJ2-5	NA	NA	TGTGCCAGCAGCTTAGTAGAGGGCACCCAAGAGACCCAGTACTTC	CASSLVEGTQETQYF
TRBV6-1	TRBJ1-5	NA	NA	TGTGCCAGCGGCCCTGGGGGGGAAAGCAATCAGCCCCAGCATTTT	CASGPGGESNQPQHF
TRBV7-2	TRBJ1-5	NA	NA	TGTGCCAGCAGCTTCGGGGGGGCGAGCCCCAATCAGCCCCAGCATTTT	CASSFGGASPNQPQHF
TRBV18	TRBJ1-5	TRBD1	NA	TGTGCCAGCTCACTTGAACAGGGGGCTGACAATCAGCCCCAGCATTTT	CASSLEQGADNQPQHF
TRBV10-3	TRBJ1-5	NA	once	TGTGCCATCAGTGACGGACAGCCTTATCAGCCCCAGCATTTT	CAISDGQPYQPQHF
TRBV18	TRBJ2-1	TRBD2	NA	TGTGCCAGCTCACCAGAACTAGCGGGGGGTTCCAATGAGCAGTTCTTC	CASSPELAGGSNEQFF
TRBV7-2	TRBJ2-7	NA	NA	TGTGCCAGCAGCTTAATATCAGGGACATATTACGAGCAGTACTTC	CASSLISGTYYEQYF
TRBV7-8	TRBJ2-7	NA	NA	TGTGCCAGCAGCTTAGGGGGAGCGTCCTACGAGCAGTACTTC	CASSLGGASYEQYF